This T cell receptor (beta chain) was identified in a study of T cells in tumors after PD-1 blockade. The V and J ends lost 3 bases and 2 bases, in that order; junction bases with no gene match: 3. The CDR3 runs to 14 residues. Germline-derived CDR1 and CDR2 are LGHDT and YNNKEL (reference sequence). Clones were sequenced by immunoSEQ multiplex PCR, and TCRdb holds only the in-frame ones, with some missing. The profile covers approximately 45,000 clones, with approximately 79% appearing a single time and 8.7% taken by the ten largest. This TCR was sampled from a human donor with advanced basal cell or squamous cell carcinoma (not recorded which). The sample was PBMCs, taken before anti-PD-1 therapy. The gene calls are TRBV3-1 (or the pseudogene TRBV3-2) and TRBJ2-7, with 8 bases lining up with TRBD1. DNA of the CDR3: TGTGCCAGCAGCCAGGTGGACAGGGCCTACGAGCAGTACTTC. Amino acid sequence: CASSQVDRAYEQYF.